The next 2 T cell receptor beta chains were all read from a single sample in a study of CD8+CD57+ T cells in acquired aplastic anemia. An expansion of CD8+CD57+ cells by flow cytometry had been shown in patients chosen for sequencing. Genomic DNA templated the TCR beta VDJ and CDR3 profiling. From the reads, TCRdb called clonotypes with MiXCR, one entry per CDR3 protein. This repertoire shows 200,000 or so distinct CDR3 sequences, about 62% found once; its top ten account for roughly 50%. What was sequenced was sorted CD4+, CD8+, or CD8+CD57+ T cells (not recorded which) from PBMCs. The receptors were gathered from a human donor with aplastic anemia.

V is TRBV29-1 and J is TRBJ2-7; D is ambiguous. Germline V gene sequence: CDR1 SQVTM, CDR2 ANQGSEA. CDR3 length equals 11 residues. Trimming pared 5 bases from V and 0 bases from J, leaving 5 bases between. CDR3 DNA: TGCAGCGTTCAGTTCTCCTACGAGCAGTACTTC. Translated, it gives CSVQFSYEQYF.

V is TRBV7-6 and J is TRBJ2-5; D is perhaps TRBD1 (6 bases). Trimming stripped 2 bases from V and 2 bases from J, with 9 bases between. The CDR3 length is 14 residues. The germline CDR1 and CDR2 sequences are SGHVS and FNYEAQ. CDR3 bases: TGTGCCAGCAGCTTATTTCAGGGGCAAGAGACCCAGTACTTC. This encodes CASSLFQGQETQYF. Together with reference TRBV7-6 and TRBJ2-5, the CDR3 gives the full variable domain: GAGVSQSPRYKVTKRGQDVALRCDPISGHVSLYWYRQALGQGPEFLTYFNYEAQQDKSGLPNDRFSAERPEGSISTLTIQRTEQRDSAMYRCASSLFQGQETQYFGPGTRLLVL.